This TCR beta chain originates from a study of shared clonotypes between healthy human individuals (dated by TCRdb to the early 2020s). With regard to the full study: A couple of women and three men aged 18 to 49 years were included in the cohort. Per donor, leukapheresis produced somewhere between about 0.94 and 8.9 billion PBMCs. Libraries were prepared and TCR repertoires were sequenced by different laboratories using diverse techniques, in order to increase sequencing depth and limit assay-specific biases. To estimate repertoire size and how much clonotype sharing occurs between individuals, the study deeply sequenced the blood TCR repertoires of several healthy adults. For each donor, CD4 naive and CD4 memory were each run on three plates, CD8 naive on two plates, and CD8 memory on one plate.

The germline V gene yields SQVTM for CDR1 and ANQGSEA for CDR2. The germline ends are 11 bases apart after V is trimmed by 5 bases and J by 4 bases. The CDR3 runs 12 amino acids, cysteine and phenylalanine included. The entry retains the CDR3 DNA only, 36 bases that are in frame from base 1. The investigation overall reported the following: Only blood was sampled, and tissue TCR repertoires likely differ from those in blood. The small number of donors limited the genetic and exposure-history diversity represented. Incomplete sequencing was indicated by rarefaction of sorted-subset datasets, despite the large sequencing depth. Pairwise subsampling led to the expectation that sequencing depth would affect the degree of clonotype sharing among donors. Larger estimated clonotype richness was generally found for naive subsets than for memory subsets. Compared with non-shared clonotypes, clonotypes shared by all four sorted-subset donors had higher generation probabilities. Sharing across a handful of donors was observed for about 5% of naive CD4, less than 4% of naive CD8, over 2% of memory CD4, and roughly 0.4% of memory CD8 clonotypes.

Comment on this clone: Its antigen is not yet known. No much larger clone is present one base from it, and per-base qualities are unavailable.

The donors were healthy, HIV-negative adults who had no recently reported acute infections or vaccinations. Every donor was a Caucasian adult residing in Nashville, Tennessee, USA. CD4+ T cells were enriched by magnetic negative selection; naive cells were then positively selected on CD45RA, and the negative fraction formed the memory subset. After blood collection by leukapheresis, PBMCs were isolated using Ficoll-Histopaque density gradient centrifugation and then cryopreserved in the vapor phase of liquid nitrogen. Purity and quantity of every magnetically sorted T cell population were checked by analytical flow cytometry. From each sorted fraction, genomic DNA was isolated and quantified by UV absorbance on a Nanodrop 2000c. Using the deep immunoSEQ assay, multiplex PCR amplified TCR CDR3 regions from genomic DNA. For each cell subset, the extracted genomic DNA was distributed evenly across all wells of several immunoSEQ 96-well plates, and each plate served as one replicate. For sorted subsets, each replicate PCR was loaded with about 0.2 ug genomic DNA, equivalent to approximately 33,000 T cell genomes. The purified libraries were quantified using a Qubit 3.0 fluorometer, sized with a Bioanalyzer 2100, and then quantified again using the KAPA Library Quantification kit. Each immunoSEQ 96-well plate was sequenced on its own single-read 150-cycle Illumina NextSeq 550 flow cell. Concerning the study's data processing: The immunoSEQ output contained only junctional sequences without quality scores, so filtering could not match that applied to full-length reads. Sequences were annotated with PyIR, a Python wrapper for IgBLAST v1.9, using IMGT germline references to assign V/J genes and CDR3. Any read was removed if the V/J assignment was weak (E-value above 1e-6), the CDR3 was missing, or the read contained stop codons, out-of-frame junctions, or ambiguous translated residues. V3J clonotypes were defined by identical inferred V gene, J gene, and CDR3 amino acid sequence. Percentage overlap between repertoires was calculated by dividing the number of shared unique clonotypes by the size of the smaller repertoire. Repertoire richness was assessed with RTK rarefaction, the Chao1 estimator, and Recon v2.1 estimates of unobserved clonotypes. OLGA was used to compute generation probabilities for all TCRbeta clonotypes that the gDNA method yielded from a few donors. This is the immuneACCESS table as TCRdb keeps it, with only in-frame sequences that have V and J called. A part of the clones is gone; compared with another copy, unresolved V genes explain less than half, and the rest is unexplained. D and trimming were read from the DNA, whereas the V and J calls and clone size are those reported in that table. The sample table holds roughly 2.4 million clones, of which roughly 95% were seen once. The ten largest make up approximately 0.13% of the sample.

The rearrangement joined TRBV29-1 to TRBJ1-2, and the D gene may be TRBD1, 5 bases matching. Specimen: naive CD4+ T cells sorted from blood. This specimen's cell subset or site label, per the study, means: CD45RA+ positively selected. This TCR was recovered from a man aged 18 to 30 in good health. The CDR3 region: CSVISGGYGYTF. The nucleotide sequence is given as TGCAGCGTTATTTCGGGGGGCTATGGCTACACCTTC.